This TCR beta chain was identified in a study of T cell responses to AZD1222 COVID-19 vaccine. The CDR3 length is 15 residues. Germline CDR1 is SGHTA and CDR2 is FQGNSA. Trimming cost V 5 bases and J 0 bases, with 13 bases left between them. The data were produced by immunoSEQ multiplex PCR, yet TCRdb's version contains in-frame clones alone and is incomplete. This table holds approximately 170,000 clones, roughly 92% found once. The specimen comprised peripheral blood, sampled on day 0 of AZD1222 vaccination. V and J are TRBV7-2 and TRBJ1-1, with a possible D match to TRBD1 (6 bases). This clonotype originated in an adult in good health. CDR3 bases: TGTGCCAGCAGCGGACAGCTTTTAATGAACACTGAAGCTTTCTTT. Translation gives CASSGQLLMNTEAFF.